These 21 T cell receptor beta chains were all obtained from the same sample, sequenced in a study of regulatory T cells in long-lasting Graves disease. Arm-PCR of CDR3 regions and iRepertoire HTBI primers were used to build TCR beta libraries. TCRdb redid the calling of the multiplex PCR reads with MiXCR, one entry per CDR3 protein. The table has 680,000 or so distinct CDR3 sequences, 15% to 20% seen once. Time point described: newly diagnosed GD, antithyroid drugs for less than 3 months. Isolated PBMC RNA provided the starting material for the TCR library. These data are also associated with another study on T cells in Graves' hyperthyroidism and ophthalmopathy.

Material: peripheral blood mononuclear cells (PBMCs), obtained at new diagnosis, from a patient treated with antithyroid drugs. The receptors come from a woman in her 30s with Graves disease.

The chain couples TRBV28 to TRBJ1-1; D perhaps matches TRBD1 (6 bases). V lost 5 bases and J 4 bases, leaving 11 bases between the germline ends. The V gene's germline CDR1 is MDHEN and CDR2 SYDVKM. The CDR3 totals 13 residues. CDR3 in DNA: TGTGCCAGCAGTCTAGGACAGAGCACTGAAGCTTTCTTT. This translates into CASSLGQSTEAFF.

This chain connects TRBV9 to TRBJ2-7, with TRBD2 identical over 7 bases. The junction had 8 bases not matched to a gene; V was cut back by 3 bases and J by 5 bases. CDR3 length equals 14 residues. Germline CDR1 SGDLS, CDR2 YYNGEE. The CDR3 DNA reads TGTGCCAGCAGCGGACGGGGGAGGGCCGACGAGCAGTACTTC. Protein product: CASSGRGRADEQYF.

This clonotype turned up a few times. The chain couples TRBV30 to TRBJ1-4, with 7 bases lining up with TRBD1. CDR1 is GTSNPN, CDR2 SVGIG, per germline (reference sequence). V was clipped by 8 bases and J by 8 bases; unmatched bases: 14. This CDR3 is built from 14 residues. The DNA of the CDR3 is TGTGCCGGATACAGGGGAGTGGGTTCGGAAAAACTGTTTTTT. Its translation is CAGYRGVGSEKLFF.

This clonotype was recorded at least ten times. The rearrangement joins TRBV28 to TRBJ2-7; weak D call: TRBD1 (6 bases). The CDR3 contains 16 residues. Germline V gene lookup returns CDR1 MDHEN and CDR2 SYDVKM. Trimming took off 4 bases at V and 0 bases at J, with 16 bases between the two ends. In DNA, the CDR3 is TGTGCCAGCAGTTCGACAGTCACAGGGAGCTCCTACGAGCAGTACTTC. This translates into CASSSTVTGSSYEQYF.

CDR3 in DNA: TGTGCCAGCTCACAGTACGAGTACGAGCAGTACTTC. Protein: CASSQYEYEQYF. V and J are TRBV18 and TRBJ2-7, with D hard to call. The CDR3 is 12 amino acids. The V gene lost 4 bases and the J gene lost 4 bases, with 8 bases spanning the gap. CDR1 and CDR2 (germline): KGHSH, LQKENI. Based on the CDR3 plus reference TRBV18 and TRBJ2-7, the full variable domain is NAGVMQNPRHLVRRRGQEARLRCSPMKGHSHVYWYRQLPEEGLKFMVYLQKENIIDESGMPKERFSAEFPKEGPSILRIQQVVRGDSAAYFCASSQYEYEQYFGPGTRLTVT.

This clonotype was recorded many times. The chain links TRBV7-2 to TRBJ2-3, with a possible D match to TRBD2 (6 bases). Germline CDR1 and CDR2: SGHTA and FQGNSA. V gave up 4 bases and J gave up 4 bases, with 9 bases separating them. The CDR3 totals 13 residues. The CDR3: CASSSRRADTQYF. CDR3 sequence (DNA): TGTGCCAGCAGCTCCCGGAGGGCAGATACGCAGTATTTT.

V and J are TRBV4-1 and TRBJ1-5; D is ambiguous. This CDR3 has 14 amino acids. Germline CDR1 and CDR2: MGHRA and YSYEKL. V lost 3 bases and J lost 4, with 10 bases in between. The CDR3 loop reads CASSQVQLNQPQHF. The CDR3 DNA reads as TGCGCCAGCAGCCAGGTCCAGCTGAATCAGCCCCAGCATTTT.

This clonotype was observed at least ten times. This chain uses TRBV19 with TRBJ1-1, with D tentatively TRBD1 (5 bases). Germline V CDR1 and CDR2: LNHDA, SQIVND (reference sequence). CDR3 size: 17 residues. Trimming took 5 bases from V and 0 from J, leaving 19 bases between them. The CDR3 nucleotides are TGTGCCAGTAGTTCGTACCCCCCGGGGGGGATGAACACTGAAGCTTTCTTT. Amino acid sequence: CASSSYPPGGMNTEAFF.

V and J are TRBV20-1 and TRBJ2-7; 8 positions agree with TRBD2. The CDR3 totals 16 residues. The V gene end was trimmed by 6 bases and the J gene end by 1 base; junction bases not matched to a gene: 14. In germline, CDR1 is DFQATT, CDR2 SNEGSKA (reference sequence). The chain's CDR3 is CSANKTQREWSYEQYF. The CDR3, as DNA: TGCAGTGCCAATAAAACTCAGCGGGAGTGGTCCTACGAGCAGTACTTC.

The rearrangement links TRBV5-1 to TRBJ2-5, with 11 positions matching TRBD2. Germline V CDR1 and CDR2: SGHRS, YFSETQ. V lost 4 bases and J lost 3; bases outside the gene matches: 5. This CDR3 has 15 residues. In DNA form, the CDR3 reads TGCGCCAGCAGCCCGGAACTAGCGGGAGAAGAGACCCAGTACTTC. Translating gives CASSPELAGEETQYF.

The chain uses TRBV30 and TRBJ2-6, with 9 bases fitting TRBD2. J gave up 2 bases and V 7 bases, and 9 bases lay outside the gene matches. This CDR3 comprises 16 residues. Germline V CDR1 and CDR2: GTSNPN, SVGIG (reference sequence). CDR3 sequence: CASSSGNLAGANVLTF. For the CDR3, the DNA is TGTGCCTCCTCTAGCGGGAATTTGGCTGGGGCCAACGTCCTGACTTTC.

The chain carries TRBV7-9 and TRBJ2-4, with 8 bases identical to TRBD2. CDR1 and CDR2 (germline): SEHNR, FQNEAQ (reference sequence). V gave up 4 bases and J gave up 0 bases; unmatched junction bases: 11. There are 18 residues in the CDR3. As DNA, the CDR3 is TGTGCCAGCAGCTCGGGGGAGTCGGGGGGGGTAGCCAAAAACATTCAGTACTTC. Its translation is CASSSGESGGVAKNIQYF.

The gene calls are TRBV4-1 and TRBJ2-1, with D hard to call. This CDR3 has 16 residues. V was cut by 2 bases and J by 5 bases, with 16 bases left in between. Germline V lookup: CDR1 MGHRA, CDR2 YSYEKL. CDR3 residues: CASSQPTAKVHNEQFF. CDR3 nucleotides: TGCGCCAGCAGCCAACCAACAGCGAAGGTCCACAATGAGCAGTTCTTC.

This clonotype was found many times. This chain connects TRBV7-2 to TRBJ1-2; D may be TRBD1 (5 bases). Per germline, CDR1 SGHTA and CDR2 FQGNSA. This CDR3 has 15 amino acids. Deletions cut 1 base from V and 0 bases from J, with 9 bases between. The CDR3 bases are TGTGCCAGCAGCTTAGGGGGCGGTACTAACTATGGCTACACCTTC. Its translation: CASSLGGGTNYGYTF.

The sample holds many counts of this clonotype. The gene calls are TRBV11-2 and TRBJ2-5; D might be TRBD2 (5 bases). CDR1 is SGHAT and CDR2 is FQNNGV in the germline V gene. The CDR3 has 15 amino acids. V gave up 0 bases and J gave up 2 bases, with 10 bases separating them. DNA of the CDR3: TGTGCCAGCAGCTTAGATTGGGTAGCGCAAGAGACCCAGTACTTC. Protein: CASSLDWVAQETQYF.

This clonotype was counted many times. The V call is TRBV7-9, the J call TRBJ2-1; TRBD2 matches at 10 bases. This CDR3 has 16 amino acids. V shed 4 bases and J 8 bases; nucleotides not matched to a gene: 11. From germline, CDR1 is SEHNR and CDR2 FQNEAQ (reference sequence). In nucleotides, the CDR3 is TGTGCCAGCAGCTCAATTACTAGCGGGACTGGGGATGAGCAGTTCTTC. It encodes CASSSITSGTGDEQFF. Supplemented by reference TRBV7-9 and TRBJ2-1, the full variable domain reads DTGVSQNPRHKITKRGQNVTFRCDPISEHNRLYWYRQTLGQGPEFLTYFQNEAQLEKSRLLSDRFSAERPKGSFSTLEIQRTEQGDSAMYLCASSSITSGTGDEQFFGPGTRLTVL.

This clonotype was seen at least ten times. J is TRBJ1-6 and V is TRBV27; D is uncertain. This CDR3 is 13 amino acids long. The germline V gene has CDR1 MNHEY and CDR2 SMNVEV (reference sequence). Trimming stripped 8 bases from V and 8 bases from J, with 13 bases between. This chain's CDR3 is CASGKGRDSPLHF. In DNA, the CDR3 is TGTGCCAGCGGGAAGGGTCGGGATTCACCCCTCCACTTT.

Many counts were recorded for this clonotype. V is TRBV3-1 and J is TRBJ2-7, with TRBD2 matching 10 bases. Germline V gene lookup returns CDR1 LGHDT and CDR2 YNNKEL (reference sequence). The trim removed 2 bases at V and 6 bases at J, leaving 10 bases unmatched. This CDR3 has 16 residues. CDR3 nucleotide sequence: TGTGCCAGCAGCCAACGACTAGCGGGTCTTGGTAGCGAGCAGTACTTC. Translating it yields CASSQRLAGLGSEQYF.

In this sample, this clonotype turned up many times. V and J are TRBV2 and TRBJ1-1, with 10 bases aligning to TRBD1. Germline-derived CDR1 and CDR2 are SNHLY and FYNNEI. V lost 6 bases and J lost 8; bases outside the gene matches: 12. CDR3 length: 15 residues. CDR3 loop: CASRAGTGAAYEAFF. The CDR3 nucleotides are TGTGCCAGCAGGGCCGGGACAGGGGCCGCCTACGAAGCTTTCTTT.

The chain carries TRBV6-1 and TRBJ1-4, with D possibly TRBD1 on 5 matching bases. From germline, CDR1 is MNHNS and CDR2 SASEGT. The CDR3 is 15 residues long. Trimming left V 5 bases short and J 7 bases short, with 17 bases between. CDR3 protein: CASSPWGRGREKLFF. CDR3 in DNA: TGTGCCAGCAGTCCGTGGGGCCGCGGGCGTGAAAAACTGTTTTTT.

Only a few counts were recorded for this clonotype. The gene calls are TRBV15 and TRBJ2-7, with TRBD1 matching over 10 bases. This CDR3 has 16 amino acids. Germline-derived CDR1 and CDR2 are LNHNV and YYDKDF (reference sequence). Germline trimming cut 1 base from V and 5 bases from J; bases unmatched to any gene: 8. The CDR3 DNA reads TGTGCCACCAGCAGAGTTGGGGGGACAGGGGACCACGAGCAGTACTTC. This codes for CATSRVGGTGDHEQYF.